This T cell receptor beta chain was sequenced in a study of shared clonotypes between healthy human individuals. Study summary: Three plates were used per donor for CD4 naive, three for CD4 memory, two for CD8 naive and one for CD8 memory.

A split of CD4+ cells into CD45RA+ naive and CD45RA-negative memory subsets was performed. As processed by the authors: With immunoSEQ giving junction-only sequences and no quality scores, filtering differed. Measured with immunoSEQ multiplex PCR; TCRdb has only the in-frame clones, and not every one. V, J and clone size were drawn from that table, and D and trimming were deduced from the DNA. The data contain some 2.1 million clones, 85% to 95% of them seen just once; the ten biggest clones take up roughly 0.13%. Points on this clone: The antigen remains undetermined.

Study-level results: Relative to clonotypes present in all four donors, those not shared had lower generation probabilities.

CDR3 length equals 13 residues. V dropped 4 bases and J dropped 13; count of bases not matched to a gene: 8. Germline lookup yields CDR1 SGHTS and CDR2 YDEGEE. The clonotype was recovered from a man aged 18 to 30 in good health. This chain links TRBV5-8 with TRBJ2-6; the match to TRBD1 covers 7 bases. The material sequenced was naive CD4+ T cells sorted from blood. Subset reported: CD45RA+ positively selected. CDR3 nucleotide sequence: TGTGCCAGCAGCACCGGACAGGCGAGAGTCCTGACTTTC. This gives the protein CASSTGQARVLTF.